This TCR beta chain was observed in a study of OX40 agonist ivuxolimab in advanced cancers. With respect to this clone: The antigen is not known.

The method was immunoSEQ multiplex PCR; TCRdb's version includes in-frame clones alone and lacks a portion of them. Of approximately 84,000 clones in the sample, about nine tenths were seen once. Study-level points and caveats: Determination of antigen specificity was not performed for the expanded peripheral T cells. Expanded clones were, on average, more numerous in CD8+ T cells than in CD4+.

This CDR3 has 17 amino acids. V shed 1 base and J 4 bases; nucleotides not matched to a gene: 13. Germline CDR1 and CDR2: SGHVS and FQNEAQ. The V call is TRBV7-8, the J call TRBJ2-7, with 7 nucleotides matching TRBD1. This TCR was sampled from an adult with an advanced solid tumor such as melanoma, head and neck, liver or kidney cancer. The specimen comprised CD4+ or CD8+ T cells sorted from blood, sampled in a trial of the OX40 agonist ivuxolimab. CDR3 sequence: CASSLGLAARQGYEQYF. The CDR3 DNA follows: TGTGCCAGCAGCTTAGGGCTCGCGGCGAGACAGGGTTACGAGCAGTACTTC. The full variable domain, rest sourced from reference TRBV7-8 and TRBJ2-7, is GAGVSQSPRYKVAKRGQDVALRCDPISGHVSLFWYQQALGQGPEFLTYFQNEAQLDKSGLPSDRFFAERPEGSVSTLKIQRTQQEDSAVYLCASSLGLAARQGYEQYFGPGTRLTVT.